This passage covers 16 T cell receptor beta chains from one sample sequenced in a study of cytomegalovirus exposure and HLA in healthy donors. The study ran its PCR with 60 Vbeta and 13 Jbeta primers. Assay used: immunoSEQ multiplex PCR; TCRdb lists only in-frame clones, some missing. Among about 200,000 clones listed, 80% to 90% were seen once. The specimen was PBMCs. These receptors were obtained from a woman aged 25-40 years in good health and CMV-seronegative.

This rearrangement joins TRBV19 to TRBJ1-1; D not certain. CDR1 is LNHDA, CDR2 SQIVND, per germline (reference sequence). The V gene lost 6 bases and the J gene lost 0 bases, with 14 bases spanning the gap. The CDR3 contains 15 residues. The DNA for the CDR3 is TGTGCCAGTAGGTCCCTCAAGGAGATGAACACTGAAGCTTTCTTT. Amino acids: CASRSLKEMNTEAFF. The full variable domain, rest sourced from reference TRBV19 and TRBJ1-1, is DGGITQSPKYLFRKEGQNVTLSCEQNLNHDAMYWYRQDPGQGLRLIYYSQIVNDFQKGDIAEGYSVSREKKESFPLTVTSAQKNPTAFYLCASRSLKEMNTEAFFGQGTRLTVV.

The V call is TRBV28, the J call TRBJ1-3, with D maybe TRBD1 (5 bases). The CDR3 consists of 13 residues. CDR1 is MDHEN, CDR2 SYDVKM, per germline. V lost 6 bases, J lost 7 bases, and 13 bases lay in between. This chain's CDR3 is CASSPGGGNTIYF. Written as DNA, the CDR3 is TGTGCCAGCAGCCCCGGGGGGGGGAACACCATATATTTT.

V gene TRBV12-5 combines with J gene TRBJ2-2, with 8 bases fitting TRBD2. CDR1 is LGHNT, CDR2 FRNRAP, per germline. This CDR3 has 19 amino acids. Germline trimming cut 2 bases from V and 0 bases from J; bases unmatched to any gene: 11. This CDR3 is CASGLTRGPSGSNTGELFF. The CDR3 DNA sequence: TGTGCTAGTGGTTTGACACGGGGACCTAGCGGGTCGAACACCGGGGAGCTGTTTTTT.

The rearrangement uses TRBV7-8 and TRBJ1-5; unclear D gene. The CDR3 totals 17 residues. CDR1 and CDR2 from the germline V gene are SGHVS and FQNEAQ. The V and J ends lost 5 bases and 4 bases respectively, with 21 bases between them. The CDR3 loop is CASSLLVVSAGNQPQHF. CDR3 coding DNA: TGTGCCAGCAGCCTACTGGTCGTGAGTGCAGGTAATCAGCCCCAGCATTTT.

The chain employs TRBV6-5 and TRBJ2-5, with TRBD1 identical over 8 bases. The J call may be in error: the DNA end matches TRBJ2-7 better. The CDR3 sequence is 14 residues long. Looked up from germline, CDR1 is MNHEY and CDR2 is SVGAGI. For the CDR3, the DNA is TGTGCCAGCACTCGGGACAGGATGTCCTACGAGCAGTACTTC. Translated, it gives CASTRDRMSYEQYF.

The chain links TRBV5-6 to TRBJ2-7, with 13 bases lining up with TRBD2. The junction had 12 bases not matched to a gene; V was cut back by 4 bases and J by 2 bases. The CDR3 runs to 18 residues. The germline CDR1 and CDR2 sequences are SGHDT and YYEEEE. CDR3 sequence reads: CASSPGTSGKKPPYEQYF. CDR3 DNA: TGTGCCAGCAGCCCCGGGACTAGCGGGAAAAAACCCCCCTACGAGCAGTACTTC.

This sequence joins TRBV7-8 and TRBJ2-5; TRBD1 aligns across 9 bases. The end of the DNA is better explained by TRBJ2-7, so the J call may be wrong. In germline, CDR1 is SGHVS, CDR2 FQNEAQ. This CDR3 comprises 15 residues. CDR3 sequence reads: CASSARPGQGYEQYF. DNA of the CDR3: TGTGCCAGCAGCGCCAGACCGGGACAGGGCTACGAGCAGTACTTC.

V gene TRBV28 combines with J gene TRBJ1-1, with 7 bases that match TRBD1. CDR1 MDHEN and CDR2 SYDVKM come from the germline V gene. Trimming at V came to 5 bases and at J to 11 bases, leaving 11 bases not matched to a gene. The CDR3 contains 13 residues. CDR3 amino acids: CASSPRGGVEAFF. The CDR3 DNA reads as TGTGCCAGCAGTCCCCGAGGGGGCGTCGAGGCTTTCTTT. Based on the CDR3 plus reference TRBV28 and TRBJ1-1, the full variable domain is DVKVTQSSRYLVKRTGEKVFLECVQDMDHENMFWYRQDPGLGLRLIYFSYDVKMKEKGDIPEGYSVSREKKERFSLILESASTNQTSMYLCASSPRGGVEAFFGQGTRLTVV.

V usage is TRBV4-1 and J usage is TRBJ2-2; a weak D match, TRBD2 (5 bases). The CDR3 has 13 amino acids. Deletions cut 1 base from V and 6 bases from J, with 6 bases between. Germline values: CDR1 MGHRA, CDR2 YSYEKL. Written as DNA, the CDR3 is TGCGCCAGCAGCCAAGCGAGGGCCGGGGAGCTGTTTTTT. Its translation: CASSQARAGELFF.

This rearrangement joins TRBV27 to TRBJ2-1; 7 bases fit TRBD1. This CDR3 is built from 16 residues. CDR1 is MNHEY and CDR2 is SMNVEV in the germline V gene (reference sequence). Losses at the gene ends were 5 bases for V and 5 bases for J; bases not matched to a gene: 12. Here the CDR3 DNA reads TGTGCCAGCAGTCTCGACCGGGACAGTTTACACAATGAGCAGTTCTTC. Translated: CASSLDRDSLHNEQFF.

This chain uses TRBV7-9 with TRBJ2-2, with D perhaps matching TRBD2 (5 bases). V gave up 1 base and J gave up 4 bases, with 7 bases separating them. In germline, CDR1 is SEHNR, CDR2 FQNEAQ (reference sequence). This CDR3 spans 14 amino acids. CDR3 nucleotide sequence: TGTGCCAGCAGCTTAGTCCTAGCCACCGGGGAGCTGTTTTTT. Residues: CASSLVLATGELFF. The full variable domain, rest sourced from reference TRBV7-9 and TRBJ2-2, is DTGVSQNPRHKITKRGQNVTFRCDPISEHNRLYWYRQTLGQGPEFLTYFQNEAQLEKSRLLSDRFSAERPKGSFSTLEIQRTEQGDSAMYLCASSLVLATGELFFGEGSRLTVL.

V gene TRBV5-1 combines with J gene TRBJ1-4, with 7 bases matching TRBD1. The junction had 5 bases not matched to a gene; V was cut back by 2 bases and J by 7 bases. The CDR3 extends over 14 amino acids. Looked up from germline, CDR1 is SGHRS and CDR2 is YFSETQ. The CDR3 DNA follows: TGCGCCAGCAGCTTAACAGGGGATTCTGAAAAACTGTTTTTT. It is translated as CASSLTGDSEKLFF.

A word on this clone: An end of the junction does not agree with germline; a read error may underlie this. The chain uses TRBV11-2 and TRBJ2-7; 9 bases map to TRBD1. The CDR3 runs 11 residues. CDR1 SGHAT and CDR2 FQNNGV come from the germline V gene. CDR3 DNA sequence: TGTGCCAGCAGCCGAGGGACAGGGAAGATCTTC. It yields the protein CASSRGTGKIF. Variable domain in full (rest from reference TRBV11-2 and TRBJ2-7): EAGVAQSPRYKIIEKRQSVAFWCNPISGHATLYWYQQILGQGPKLLIQFQNNGVVDDSQLPKDRFSAERLKGVDSTLKIQPAKLEDSAVYLCASSRGTGKIFGPGTRLTVT.

This chain links TRBV7-3 with TRBJ2-1, with D unresolved. Germline V lookup: CDR1 SGHTA, CDR2 FQGTGA. V lost 4 bases to trimming and J lost 8 bases, with 9 bases between them. The CDR3 spans 12 residues. The CDR3 loop reads CASSSTGYEQFF. DNA for the CDR3: TGTGCCAGCAGCTCCACTGGTTATGAGCAGTTCTTC.

The rearrangement links TRBV13 to TRBJ2-5; TRBD2 is a possible D gene (7 bases). CDR1 PRHDT and CDR2 FYEKMQ come from the germline V gene (reference sequence). Between the trimmed V and J ends, which lost 5 bases and 7 bases, there was a span of 14 bases. The CDR3 covers 13 residues. The CDR3 protein is CASSLGGGGTQYF. CDR3 bases: TGTGCCAGCAGCCTCGGAGGGGGGGGGACCCAGTACTTC.

The rearrangement links TRBV6-1 to TRBJ2-1; possibly TRBD2 for D (6 bases). CDR1 MNHNS and CDR2 SASEGT come from the germline V gene. The V gene lost 6 bases and the J gene lost 3 bases, with 15 bases spanning the gap. The CDR3 loop spans 15 amino acids. CDR3 nucleotide sequence: TGTGCCAGCAGGATGGGAGGTTCCATCTACAATGAGCAGTTCTTC. Translation: CASRMGGSIYNEQFF.